This T cell receptor beta chain was obtained from a study of OX40 agonist ivuxolimab in advanced cancers. Across the study: Ivuxolimab, which patients received intravenously every 2 weeks, was dosed at 0.01 to 10 mg/kg.

Profiled with immunoSEQ multiplex PCR; TCRdb holds only in-frame clones, not every one. The sample consists of about 48,000 clones, about 79% of them appearing once. The CDR3 totals 15 residues. The germline V and J ends were trimmed by 1 base and 5 bases, with 15 bases remaining between them. Germline V CDR1 and CDR2: SGHDT, YYEEEE. The starting material was CD4+ or CD8+ T cells sorted from blood, obtained in a trial of the OX40 agonist ivuxolimab. The rearrangement links TRBV5-6 to TRBJ2-5, with D perhaps being TRBD1 or TRBD2 (6 bases each). The receptor was isolated from an adult with an advanced solid tumor such as melanoma, head and neck, liver or kidney cancer. For the CDR3, the DNA is TGTGCCAGCAGCTTGAGACGACTAGGGGGGGAGACCCAGTACTTC. The encoded protein is CASSLRRLGGETQYF.